The rows below give T cell receptor beta chains drawn from one sample of a study of CD8+ T cells in alopecia areata. Sequencing used immunoSEQ multiplex PCR; TCRdb keeps in-frame clones, though not all of them. This table holds about 140,000 clones, 45% to 65% found once. The sequences come from CD8+ T cells sorted from blood, collected at week 4, from a patient treated with tofacitinib. Receptors were obtained from a human donor with alopecia areata. The CDR3 runs from the conserved cysteine through the conserved F or W. A D gene is named only where the DNA matches it firmly. The listing skips clone size in some rows; elsewhere it reads once, few, many or a size class.

D: NA
J: TRBJ1-5
V: TRBV30
size: NA
CDR3: CAWSLQGDQPQHF
DNA: TGTGCCTGGAGTCTACAGGGCGATCAGCCCCAGCATTTT

D: NA
J: TRBJ2-5
V: TRBV4-1
size: NA
CDR3: CASSLNTGRFQETQYF
DNA: TGCGCCAGCAGCCTAAATACAGGGAGATTCCAAGAGACCCAGTACTTC

D: NA
J: TRBJ2-3
V: TRBV30
size: NA
CDR3: CAYVQADTQYF
DNA: TGTGCCTACGTACAGGCAGATACGCAGTATTTT

D: NA
J: TRBJ2-7
V: TRBV13
size: NA
CDR3: CASSSQGYEQYF
DNA: TGTGCCAGCAGCTCACAGGGCTACGAGCAGTACTTC

D: TRBD2
J: TRBJ2-3
V: TRBV6-9
size: NA
CDR3: CASSYISGGHSTDTQYF
DNA: TGTGCCAGCAGTTATATTAGCGGGGGCCATTCCACAGATACGCAGTATTTT

D: TRBD1
J: TRBJ1-1
V: TRBV19
size: NA
CDR3: CASRKDRGGTEAFF
DNA: TGTGCCAGTAGGAAGGACAGGGGGGGTACTGAAGCTTTCTTT

D: NA
J: TRBJ2-1
V: TRBV7-8
size: few
CDR3: CASSLGQSEQFF
DNA: TGTGCCAGCAGCTTAGGACAAAGTGAGCAGTTCTTC

D: NA
J: TRBJ2-7
V: TRBV4-1
size: NA
CDR3: CASSQLQGGDEQYF
DNA: TGCGCCAGCAGCCAACTACAGGGAGGGGACGAGCAGTACTTC

D: NA
J: TRBJ2-7
V: TRBV30
size: NA
CDR3: CAWSPLRVGEGDKQYF
DNA: TGTGCCTGGAGTCCCCTCCGGGTGGGTGAAGGCGACAAGCAGTACTTC

D: NA
J: TRBJ2-7
V: TRBV6-5
size: NA
CDR3: CASSYPPYEQYF
DNA: TGTGCCAGCAGTTACCCGCCCTACGAGCAGTACTTC

D: NA
J: TRBJ2-1
V: TRBV29-1
size: few
CDR3: CSVEEWADYNEQFF
DNA: TGCAGCGTTGAAGAGTGGGCAGATTACAATGAGCAGTTCTTC

D: NA
J: TRBJ1-6
V: TRBV27
size: once
CDR3: CASSLSPGASYNSPLHF
DNA: TGTGCCAGCAGTTTAAGTCCGGGAGCATCCTATAATTCACCCCTCCACTTT

D: NA
J: TRBJ1-5
V: TRBV19
size: NA
CDR3: CASSPGTENQPQHF
DNA: TGTGCCAGTAGCCCCGGGACGGAAAATCAGCCCCAGCATTTT

D: NA
J: TRBJ2-1
V: TRBV5-1
size: NA
CDR3: CASSLELGGYNEQFF
DNA: TGCGCCAGCAGCTTGGAACTAGGAGGCTACAATGAGCAGTTCTTC

D: NA
J: TRBJ2-5
V: TRBV7-9
size: NA
CDR3: CASSWGNQETQYF
DNA: TGTGCCAGCAGCTGGGGGAACCAAGAGACCCAGTACTTC

D: TRBD1
J: TRBJ2-5
V: TRBV2
size: few
CDR3: CASSSDRFEETQYF
DNA: TGTGCCAGCAGTTCGGACAGGTTCGAGGAGACCCAGTACTTC

D: TRBD2
J: TRBJ2-5
V: TRBV7-9
size: NA
CDR3: CASSGLGLGIETQYF
DNA: TGTGCCAGCAGCGGACTAGGTCTGGGTATTGAGACCCAGTACTTC

D: NA
J: TRBJ1-1
V: TRBV2
size: NA
CDR3: CASSEWGDTEAFF
DNA: TGTGCCAGCAGTGAATGGGGGGACACTGAAGCTTTCTTT

D: NA
J: TRBJ1-2
V: TRBV11-2
size: few
CDR3: CASSEIPYGYTF
DNA: TGTGCCAGCAGCGAGATACCCTATGGCTACACCTTC

D: TRBD2
J: TRBJ2-1
V: TRBV13
size: NA
CDR3: CASSFMAGGAGNEQFF
DNA: TGTGCCAGCAGCTTCATGGCCGGGGGGGCAGGCAATGAGCAGTTCTTC

D: NA
J: TRBJ2-5
V: TRBV6-5
size: once
CDR3: CASSYSQVEYF
DNA: TGTGCCAGCAGTTACTCCCAGGTCGAGTACTTC

D: TRBD1
J: TRBJ2-2
V: TRBV15
size: NA
CDR3: CATRDRATGELFF
DNA: TGTGCCACTAGGGACAGGGCCACCGGGGAGCTGTTTTTT

D: NA
J: TRBJ2-6
V: TRBV27
size: NA
CDR3: CASSSGGAGANVLTF
DNA: TGTGCCAGCAGTTCGGGGGGCGCTGGGGCCAACGTCCTGACTTTC

D: NA
J: TRBJ2-1
V: TRBV6-5
size: NA
CDR3: CASSLGRVYNEQFF
DNA: TGTGCCAGCAGCCTCGGACGGGTTTACAATGAGCAGTTCTTC

D: NA
J: TRBJ2-7
V: TRBV7-7
size: once
CDR3: CASSFQWFGEQYF
DNA: TGTGCTAGCAGCTTCCAGTGGTTCGGCGAGCAGTACTTC

D: TRBD2
J: TRBJ2-1
V: TRBV6-4
size: few
CDR3: CASSGTSGEYNEQFF
DNA: TGTGCCAGCAGTGGGACTAGCGGGGAGTACAATGAGCAGTTCTTC

D: NA
J: TRBJ2-2
V: TRBV29-1
size: few
CDR3: CSGDLTNTGELFF
DNA: TGCAGCGGGGACCTCACGAACACCGGGGAGCTGTTTTTT

D: NA
J: TRBJ1-1
V: TRBV28
size: few
CDR3: CASSIGTSNTEAFF
DNA: TGTGCCAGCAGTATAGGGACATCGAACACTGAAGCTTTCTTT

D: NA
J: TRBJ1-2
V: TRBV29-1
size: NA
CDR3: CSVSLRDTMGYGYTF
DNA: TGCAGCGTGAGCCTCCGGGACACGATGGGCTATGGCTACACCTTC

D: NA
J: TRBJ2-1
V: TRBV2
size: once
CDR3: CASSEGNEQFF
DNA: TGTGCCAGCAGTGAGGGGAATGAGCAGTTCTTC

D: TRBD2
J: TRBJ2-3
V: TRBV7-8
size: NA
CDR3: CASITGGAMSTDTQYF
DNA: TGTGCCAGCATCACGGGGGGGGCAATGAGCACAGATACGCAGTATTTT

D: NA
J: TRBJ2-7
V: TRBV5-6
size: few
CDR3: CASTQFYSYEQYF
DNA: TGTGCCAGCACTCAGTTTTACTCCTACGAGCAGTACTTC